These 17 T cell receptor beta chains share one sample of origin, sequenced in a study of blood T cell repertoires in COVID-19. The protocol was immunoSEQ multiplex PCR, while the TCRdb copy is restricted to in-frame clones and leaves out a portion. The profile covers around 230,000 clones, with just over 85% appearing a single time and about 2.2% taken by the ten largest. Material for sequencing was peripheral blood. The source of these receptors is a man under 40 who had recovered from COVID-19.

This clone was recorded many times. The chain combines TRBV7-2 with TRBJ2-7; D not certain. V dropped 5 bases and J dropped 6 bases, with 14 bases sitting between them. Per the germline V gene, CDR1 is SGHTA and CDR2 is FQGNSA. This CDR3 is built from 13 residues. The CDR3 DNA reads as TGTGCCAGCAGCCGCTTGACTTCTCCCGAGCAGTACTTC. This gives the protein CASSRLTSPEQYF.

The chain employs TRBV6-5 and TRBJ1-3; D is unresolved. V lost 0 bases to trimming and J lost 2 bases, with 8 bases between them. The CDR3 is 15 residues long. Germline V gene lookup returns CDR1 MNHEY and CDR2 SVGAGI. As DNA, the CDR3 is TGTGCCAGCAGTTACTCGAGAGTACCTGGAAACACCATATATTTT. It translates to CASSYSRVPGNTIYF.

The V and J genes are TRBV13 and TRBJ2-3, with TRBD1 matching over 10 bases. Per the germline V gene, CDR1 is PRHDT and CDR2 is FYEKMQ (reference sequence). Losses at the gene ends were 3 bases for V and 2 bases for J; bases not matched to a gene: 2. The CDR3 is 15 amino acids. In DNA form, the CDR3 reads TGTGCCAGCAGCTTGGGACAGGGGCACACAGATACGCAGTATTTT. It is translated as CASSLGQGHTDTQYF.

The chain joins TRBV9 to TRBJ2-1, with a tentative D call TRBD1 (5 bases). CDR1 is SGDLS, CDR2 YYNGEE, per germline. Deletions cut 0 bases from V and 9 bases from J, with 19 bases between. The CDR3 sequence is 16 residues long. The CDR3 bases are TGTGCCAGCAGCGTAGCGTGGGCCATTCCTAGGGGTGAGCAGTTCTTC. Its translation is CASSVAWAIPRGEQFF.

The chain is built from TRBV19 and TRBJ1-2; tentative D call: TRBD1 (6 bases). The CDR3 totals 14 residues. Trimming pared 5 bases from V and 8 bases from J, leaving 18 bases between. The germline CDR1 and CDR2 sequences are LNHDA and SQIVND (reference sequence). This CDR3 reads CASSGTGRGRGYTF. In DNA form, the CDR3 reads TGTGCCAGTAGTGGTACAGGGAGGGGCAGGGGCTACACCTTC.

The rearrangement links TRBV7-9 to TRBJ2-7; 7 nucleotides agree with TRBD1. Trimming removed 2 bases from V and 1 base from J; junction bases left unmatched: 5. Germline V gene sequence: CDR1 SEHNR, CDR2 FQNEAQ (reference sequence). This CDR3 spans 15 amino acids. The CDR3 DNA is TGTGCCAGCAGCTTATTAGGGACAGAGTCCTACGAGCAGTACTTC. It is translated as CASSLLGTESYEQYF.

The chain has TRBV7-9 and TRBJ1-6, with TRBD1 matching over 7 bases. The CDR3 is made up of 18 amino acids. Germline loops: CDR1 SEHNR, CDR2 FQNEAQ (reference sequence). Trimming cost V 1 base and J 4 bases; bases outside gene matches: 10. The chain's CDR3 is CASSLGGATGTYNSPLHF. The CDR3, as DNA: TGTGCCAGCAGCTTAGGAGGTGCGACAGGGACATATAATTCACCCCTCCACTTT. Filled out from reference TRBV7-9 and TRBJ1-6, the complete variable domain reads DTGVSQNPRHKITKRGQNVTFRCDPISEHNRLYWYRQTLGQGPEFLTYFQNEAQLEKSRLLSDRFSAERPKGSFSTLEIQRTEQGDSAMYLCASSLGGATGTYNSPLHFGNGTRLTVT.

The rearrangement links TRBV7-2 to TRBJ2-7, with TRBD1 matching over 7 bases. From germline, CDR1 is SGHTA and CDR2 FQGNSA. The J segment lost 6 bases and the V segment lost 5 bases, leaving 7 bases of the junction unmatched. The CDR3 consists of 13 residues. Here the CDR3 DNA reads TGTGCCAGCAGCCCCGACAGGGAGCGCGAGCAGTACTTC. Its translation: CASSPDREREQYF.

In this sample, this clone turned up once. The chain employs TRBV4-1 and TRBJ2-3; TRBD2 aligns across 14 bases. Germline values: CDR1 MGHRA, CDR2 YSYEKL. After removal of 4 bases from V and 1 base from J, the junction contained 4 bases not matched to a gene. The CDR3 length is 17 residues. This chain's CDR3 is CASSPRLAGGGTDTQYF. The CDR3 DNA reads as TGCGCCAGCAGCCCCCGACTAGCGGGGGGGGGCACAGATACGCAGTATTTT.

The chain carries TRBV6-5 and TRBJ1-3; TRBD1 matches at 8 bases. J gave up 10 bases and V 8 bases, and 7 bases lay outside the gene matches. CDR1 is MNHEY and CDR2 is SVGAGI in the germline V gene. The CDR3 contains 12 residues. The CDR3 sequence is CASYRGDHTIYF. The CDR3 DNA reads as TGTGCCAGCTACAGGGGGGATCATACCATATATTTT.

In this sample, this clone turned up once. The genes are TRBV6-2 or TRBV6-3 and TRBJ2-2; D not certain. CDR3 length equals 10 residues. Between the trimmed V and J ends, which lost 5 bases and 7 bases, there was a span of 2 bases. The germline gives CDR1 MNHEY, CDR2 SVGEGT. The CDR3 DNA sequence: TGTGCCAGCAGTCACGGGGAGCTGTTTTTT. It is translated as CASSHGELFF.

V gene TRBV9 combines with J gene TRBJ2-3; TRBD2 is a possible D gene (6 bases). Deletions cut 0 bases from V and 0 bases from J, with 11 bases between. Per the germline V gene, CDR1 is SGDLS and CDR2 is YYNGEE. The CDR3 runs 16 residues. As DNA, the CDR3 is TGTGCCAGCAGCGTAGGTCGCGGGGTGAGCACAGATACGCAGTATTTT. Its protein product is CASSVGRGVSTDTQYF.

V and J are TRBV24-1 and TRBJ1-5, with a weak D call TRBD1 (6 bases). The CDR3 loop spans 15 amino acids. CDR1 is KGHDR and CDR2 is SFDVKD in the germline V gene. Trimming took off 4 bases at V and 5 bases at J, with 14 bases between the two ends. As DNA, the CDR3 is TGTGCCACCAGTGACTCTGGGACACCCGATCAGCCCCAGCATTTT. Translated: CATSDSGTPDQPQHF.

This clone was observed once. The chain has TRBV19 and TRBJ1-4; D is unresolved. CDR1 is LNHDA and CDR2 is SQIVND in the germline V gene (reference sequence). The CDR3 runs 13 residues. V dropped 3 bases and J dropped 4 bases, with 6 bases sitting between them. The CDR3 sequence is CASSISGNEKLFF. The CDR3 DNA reads as TGTGCCAGTAGTATTTCGGGTAATGAAAAACTGTTTTTT.

V gene TRBV11-2 combines with J gene TRBJ2-1, with TRBD1 matching 7 bases. V shed 4 bases, J shed 15 bases, and the junction held 9 bases outside the gene matches. Germline V lookup: CDR1 SGHAT, CDR2 FQNNGV. The CDR3 loop spans 12 amino acids. The CDR3 sequence is CASSSWGQQPFF. The CDR3 DNA follows: TGTGCCAGCAGCTCCTGGGGACAGCAGCCGTTCTTC.

The chain carries TRBV19 and TRBJ1-3; D gene ambiguous. The CDR3 runs to 15 residues. Germline assignment: CDR1 LNHDA and CDR2 SQIVND (reference sequence). V lost 1 base and J lost 0, with 7 bases in between. The CDR3 DNA sequence: TGTGCCAGTAGTATAGTCTCCCCCTCTGGAAACACCATATATTTT. Protein sequence: CASSIVSPSGNTIYF.

J is TRBJ2-7 and V is TRBV18; 9 positions agree with TRBD2. CDR3 length: 15 amino acids. V lost 3 bases to trimming and J lost 4 bases; unmatched junction nucleotides: 7. CDR1 and CDR2 from the germline V gene are KGHSH and LQKENI. Here the CDR3 reads CASSPPASGDYEQYF. CDR3 bases: TGTGCCAGCTCACCGCCGGCTAGCGGGGATTACGAGCAGTACTTC.